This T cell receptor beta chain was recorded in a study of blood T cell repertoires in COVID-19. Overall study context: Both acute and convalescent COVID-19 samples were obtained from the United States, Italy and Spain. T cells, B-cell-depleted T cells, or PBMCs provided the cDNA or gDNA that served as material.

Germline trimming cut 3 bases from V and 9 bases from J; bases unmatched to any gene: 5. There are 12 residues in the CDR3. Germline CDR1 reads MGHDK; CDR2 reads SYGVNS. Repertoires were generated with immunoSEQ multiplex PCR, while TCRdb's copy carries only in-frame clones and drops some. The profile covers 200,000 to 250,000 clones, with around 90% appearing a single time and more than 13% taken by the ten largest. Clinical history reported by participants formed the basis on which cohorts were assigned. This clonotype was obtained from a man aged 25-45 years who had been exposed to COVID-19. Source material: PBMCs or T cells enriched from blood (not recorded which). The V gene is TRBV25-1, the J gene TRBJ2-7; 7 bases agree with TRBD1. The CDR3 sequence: CASSEGTVAQYF. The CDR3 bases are TGTGCCAGCAGTGAGGGGACAGTAGCGCAGTACTTC.